A single sample gave rise to the 26 T cell receptor beta chains below, sequenced in a study of blood T cell repertoires in COVID-19. Repertoires were generated with immunoSEQ multiplex PCR, while TCRdb's copy carries only in-frame clones and drops some. The data hold some 400,000 clones, with approximately 86% observed a single time. Source material: peripheral blood. The receptor set was obtained from a human donor in a cohort sampled during active COVID-19.

The rearrangement uses TRBV4-1 and TRBJ1-6; 8 positions agree with TRBD1. J gave up 10 bases and V 4 bases, and 15 bases lay outside the gene matches. CDR3 length: 17 residues. The germline V gene encodes CDR1 MGHRA and CDR2 YSYEKL. In DNA, the CDR3 is TGCGCCAGCAGCCGTGGACAGGGATATACGGAGGAATCACCCCTCCACTTT. Its protein product is CASSRGQGYTEESPLHF.

This clone was detected only once. The J gene is TRBJ2-1, the V gene TRBV7-2; D possibly corresponds to TRBD1 (7 bases). The CDR3 covers 13 residues. Per the germline V gene, CDR1 is SGHTA and CDR2 is FQGNSA. The V gene lost 8 bases and the J gene lost 3 bases, with 11 bases spanning the gap. This CDR3 reads CASAGQIYNEQFF. CDR3 DNA: TGTGCCAGCGCGGGACAGATCTACAATGAGCAGTTCTTC.

This sequence joins TRBV30 and TRBJ1-2; a possible D gene is TRBD1 (6 bases). The CDR3 consists of 11 residues. The V end lost 8 bases, the J end lost 5 bases, and 12 bases lay between the germline ends. CDR1 and CDR2 (germline): GTSNPN, SVGIG (reference sequence). CDR3 nucleotide sequence: TGTGCCCGGGGGGCGGGGTATGGCTACACCTTC. The encoded protein is CARGAGYGYTF.

The chain employs TRBV7-2 and TRBJ2-7; TRBD1 is a possible D gene (6 bases). This CDR3 has 14 amino acids. Germline CDR1 SGHTA, CDR2 FQGNSA. Trimming left V 3 bases short and J 2 bases short, with 11 bases between. The CDR3 region has the DNA TGTGCCAGCAGCTTCCCGGACAGACCCTACGAGCAGTACTTC. Residues: CASSFPDRPYEQYF.

This clone has only a few counts. J is TRBJ1-5 and V is TRBV19, with a possible D match to TRBD1 (5 bases). Germline V gives CDR1 LNHDA, CDR2 SQIVND (reference sequence). The CDR3 length is 13 residues. V was clipped by 5 bases and J by 3 bases, with 8 bases between them. CDR3 sequence (DNA): TGTGCCAGTAGTGGGGCAGACAATCAGCCCCAGCATTTT. It yields the protein CASSGADNQPQHF.

V usage is TRBV5-5 and J usage is TRBJ2-7, with TRBD2 identical over 7 bases. CDR1 and CDR2 from the germline V gene are SGHKS and YYEKEE (reference sequence). V was pared by 3 bases and J by 3 bases, with 9 bases of the junction left unmatched. This CDR3 is 15 amino acids long. The CDR3 loop is CASSWEGAPLYEQYF. Here the CDR3 DNA reads TGTGCCAGCAGCTGGGAGGGAGCACCCCTCTACGAGCAGTACTTC.

DNA for the CDR3: TGTGCCAGCAGCTCTTATACCGGGACAGGGGGTGAAAAACTGTTTTTT. Its translation: CASSSYTGTGGEKLFF. The chain carries TRBV7-2 and TRBJ1-4; 11 bases match TRBD1. This CDR3 contains 16 residues. Per the germline V gene, CDR1 is SGHTA and CDR2 is FQGNSA. V dropped 4 bases and J dropped 7; count of bases not matched to a gene: 8.

The rearrangement uses TRBV29-1 and TRBJ2-1; D is uncertain. This CDR3 region has 13 residues. Germline assignment: CDR1 SQVTM and CDR2 ANQGSEA. Trimming took off 5 bases at V and 5 bases at J, with 13 bases between the two ends. CDR3 sequence (DNA): TGCAGCGTTCAAAAGACAATGGACAATGAGCAGTTCTTC. This sequence encodes CSVQKTMDNEQFF.

The chain joins TRBV6-5 to TRBJ1-5, with D perhaps matching TRBD1 (5 bases). V lost 5 bases to trimming and J lost 6 bases, with 17 bases between them. The CDR3 is 15 residues long. Per germline, CDR1 MNHEY and CDR2 SVGAGI. CDR3 sequence reads: CASSPLGQGSQPQHF. The CDR3 nucleotides read TGTGCCAGCAGTCCCCTTGGGCAGGGCTCTCAGCCCCAGCATTTT.

V usage is TRBV9 and J usage is TRBJ2-2, with D hard to call. Trimming stripped 8 bases from V and 0 bases from J, with 11 bases between. Per germline, CDR1 SGDLS and CDR2 YYNGEE. The CDR3 sequence is 14 residues long. DNA of the CDR3: TGTGCCAGTGCTAGTGCAGCGAACACCGGGGAGCTGTTTTTT. Amino acids: CASASAANTGELFF.

The V call is TRBV2, the J call TRBJ2-5; 7 bases fit TRBD2. V trimming: 10 bases; J trimming: 4 bases; junction bases outside the gene matches: 12. The CDR3 spans 14 residues. Looked up from germline, CDR1 is SNHLY and CDR2 is FYNNEI. This CDR3 is CATSIESGGETQYF. DNA of the CDR3: TGTGCCACCTCAATCGAGTCGGGGGGAGAGACCCAGTACTTC.

This rearrangement joins TRBV18 to TRBJ1-2; no definite D call. The CDR3 has 11 residues. Per the germline V gene, CDR1 is KGHSH and CDR2 is LQKENI. V gave up 4 bases and J gave up 8 bases, with 8 bases separating them. The CDR3 spells CASSQSQGYTF. The CDR3 nucleotides are TGTGCCAGCTCACAAAGTCAGGGCTACACCTTC.

The rearrangement links TRBV5-8 to TRBJ1-1; D uncertain. In germline, CDR1 is SGHTS, CDR2 YDEGEE. The CDR3 has 11 residues. Trimming removed 5 bases at V and 2 bases at J, with 4 bases between. The CDR3 DNA reads TGTGCCAGCAGTCTCAACACTGAAGCTTTCTTT. It codes for CASSLNTEAFF.

V and J are TRBV3-1 (or the pseudogene TRBV3-2) and TRBJ2-5; 8 bases map to TRBD1. CDR3 size: 15 residues. Germline assignment: CDR1 LGHDT and CDR2 YNNKEL (reference sequence). V was pared by 3 bases and J by 5 bases, with 8 bases of the junction left unmatched. CDR3 bases: TGTGCCAGCAGCCATCTTCAGGGGGCAGGGGAGACCCAGTACTTC. Amino acid sequence: CASSHLQGAGETQYF.

The chain combines TRBV7-9 with TRBJ1-4; 8 bases align to TRBD1. The CDR3 runs 18 residues. The junction had 15 bases not matched to a gene; V was cut back by 5 bases and J by 4 bases. CDR1 is SEHNR and CDR2 is FQNEAQ in the germline V gene (reference sequence). In nucleotides, the CDR3 is TGTGCCAGCAGCCTCGGACAGGGTGCCGCGACTGTTAATGAAAAACTGTTTTTT. This translates into CASSLGQGAATVNEKLFF.

The chain employs TRBV6-5 and TRBJ2-1; 7 bases agree with TRBD1. Germline CDR1 reads MNHEY; CDR2 reads SVGAGI. The CDR3 loop spans 15 amino acids. Trimming at V came to 6 bases and at J to 8 bases, leaving 13 bases not matched to a gene. The CDR3 loop reads CASSQQGRRFDEQFF. CDR3 DNA: TGTGCCAGCAGCCAACAGGGGCGTAGGTTCGATGAGCAGTTCTTC.

In its sample, this clone was seen once. The V call is TRBV30, the J call TRBJ1-6; 7 nucleotides agree with TRBD1. CDR3 length: 15 residues. The junction had 7 bases not matched to a gene; V was cut back by 0 bases and J by 8 bases. Germline CDR1 is GTSNPN and CDR2 is SVGIG (reference sequence). Written as DNA, the CDR3 is TGTGCCTGGAGTGTACTCGACAGGGCAGATTCACCCCTCCACTTT. The encoded protein is CAWSVLDRADSPLHF.

The V gene is TRBV27, the J gene TRBJ1-1; tentatively, D is TRBD1 (5 bases). V dropped 3 bases and J dropped 1 base, with 15 bases sitting between them. The CDR3 length is 16 residues. Germline V gene data show CDR1 as MNHEY and CDR2 as SMNVEV (reference sequence). CDR3 sequence: CASSLNSGLQNTEAFF. CDR3 DNA: TGTGCCAGCAGTTTGAATTCAGGGCTCCAGAACACTGAAGCTTTCTTT.

The rearrangement uses TRBV7-8 and TRBJ1-2; TRBD1 agrees at 8 bases. There are 16 residues in the CDR3. With V trimmed by 2 bases and J by 5 bases, 10 bases remained unmatched. Germline V gives CDR1 SGHVS, CDR2 FQNEAQ. Here the CDR3 reads CASSLRFGQGAYGYTF. CDR3 DNA sequence: TGTGCCAGCAGCTTAAGATTTGGGCAGGGGGCTTATGGCTACACCTTC.

This clone was seen a few times. The chain uses TRBV5-6 and TRBJ1-1; 7 nucleotides match TRBD1. The CDR3 loop spans 17 amino acids. Germline CDR1 reads SGHDT; CDR2 reads YYEEEE. The V gene end was trimmed by 1 base and the J gene end by 0 bases; junction bases not matched to a gene: 9. CDR3: CASSLRGADRMNTEAFF. DNA for the CDR3: TGTGCCAGCAGCTTGAGGGGCGCGGACAGGATGAACACTGAAGCTTTCTTT.

The chain employs TRBV14 and TRBJ2-1; D gene uncertain. Between the trimmed V and J ends, which lost 4 bases and 6 bases, there was a span of 13 bases. The CDR3 is 14 residues long. Germline values: CDR1 SGHDN, CDR2 FVKESK. The CDR3 DNA follows: TGTGCCAGCAGCCCCGACTTAGGAAGCAATGAGCAGTTCTTC. Protein: CASSPDLGSNEQFF.

The rearrangement uses TRBV27 and TRBJ2-7, with D perhaps matching TRBD2 (5 bases). The CDR3 is 14 amino acids. Germline V gene lookup returns CDR1 MNHEY and CDR2 SMNVEV (reference sequence). With 4 bases removed from V and 3 bases from J, the gap between germline ends came to 13 bases. CDR3 protein: CASSSGGPRYEQYF. The DNA for the CDR3 is TGTGCCAGCAGTTCAGGAGGACCCCGCTACGAGCAGTACTTC.

The J gene is TRBJ2-1, the V gene TRBV6-5, with a weak D call TRBD1 (6 bases). The V gene's germline CDR1 is MNHEY and CDR2 SVGAGI. Trimming pared 0 bases from V and 7 bases from J, leaving 16 bases between. The CDR3 is made up of 16 amino acids. CDR3 sequence (DNA): TGTGCCAGCAGTTACTCAGACCAGGGGTTGTGGAATGAGCAGTTCTTC. It translates to CASSYSDQGLWNEQFF.

The chain uses TRBV5-6 and TRBJ1-5; 7 bases are shared with TRBD1. CDR1 SGHDT and CDR2 YYEEEE come from the germline V gene. The CDR3 is made up of 17 amino acids. J was trimmed by 1 base and V by 4 bases; bases with no gene match: 11. The CDR3 sequence: CASSKRQGSTSNQPQHF. CDR3 nucleotide sequence: TGTGCCAGCAGCAAAAGACAGGGTAGTACCAGCAATCAGCCCCAGCATTTT.

This sequence joins TRBV10-3 and TRBJ1-1; D not certain. The germline V and J ends were trimmed by 11 bases and 1 base, with 14 bases remaining between them. The CDR3 runs to 13 residues. Germline V gene data show CDR1 as ENHRY and CDR2 as SYGVKD. The CDR3 protein is CAAQRGENTEAFF. The CDR3 DNA reads as TGTGCCGCCCAACGGGGAGAGAACACTGAAGCTTTCTTT.

V is TRBV7-8 and J is TRBJ2-1; 9 bases align to TRBD2. V was clipped by 1 base and J by 3 bases; unmatched bases: 13. The CDR3 loop spans 19 amino acids. CDR1 is SGHVS and CDR2 is FQNEAQ in the germline V gene. In DNA form, the CDR3 reads TGTGCCAGCAGCTTAGGAAATCTCTGGCGGGAGGGCAACTACAATGAGCAGTTCTTC. It translates to CASSLGNLWREGNYNEQFF.